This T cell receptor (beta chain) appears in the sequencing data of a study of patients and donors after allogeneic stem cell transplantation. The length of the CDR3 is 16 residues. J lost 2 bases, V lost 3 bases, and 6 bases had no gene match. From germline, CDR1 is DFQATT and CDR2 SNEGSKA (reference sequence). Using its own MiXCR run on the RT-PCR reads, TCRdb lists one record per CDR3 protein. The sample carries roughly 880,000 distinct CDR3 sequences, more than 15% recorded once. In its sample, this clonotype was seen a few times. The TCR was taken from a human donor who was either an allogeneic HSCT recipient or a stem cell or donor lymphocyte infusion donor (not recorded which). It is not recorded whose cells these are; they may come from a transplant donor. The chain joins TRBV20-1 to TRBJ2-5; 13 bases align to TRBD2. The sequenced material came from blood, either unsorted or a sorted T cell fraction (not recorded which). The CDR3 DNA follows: TGCAGTGCTAGTAGACTAGCGGGGGGAAGACAAGAGACCCAGTACTTC. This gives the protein CSASRLAGGRQETQYF.